This T cell receptor beta chain was retrieved from a study of cytomegalovirus exposure and HLA in healthy donors. The overall study: Earlier work reported 117 million unique TCR beta sequences from 180 million or so T cells.

This clone was recorded only once. Its target is not known. Findings and limits, study-wide: It was confirmed in vitro that a few of the CMV-associated chains were specific for CMV antigens.

Vbeta (60) and Jbeta (13) primers were used in the PCR. TCRdb keeps only in-frame clones here, not all; method: immunoSEQ multiplex PCR. The sample consists of about 180,000 clones, about four fifths of them appearing once. The sequencing input was PBMCs. The TCR sequence derives from a male donor in good health and CMV-seronegative.

The CDR3: CASRLGGAGWYTEAFF. CDR3 coding DNA: TGTGCCAGCAGACTTGGGGGGGCAGGGTGGTACACTGAAGCTTTCTTT. The V gene is TRBV28, the J gene TRBJ1-1; possibly TRBD1 for D (6 bases). The germline gives CDR1 MDHEN, CDR2 SYDVKM. V was cut by 6 bases and J by 3 bases, with 20 bases left in between. The CDR3 length is 16 residues.